This record looks at one TCR beta chain sequence and its context. Which antigen it targets is not known. No qualities accompany the bases; no much larger clone lies one base away. This record belongs to a study of shared clonotypes between healthy human individuals (dated by TCRdb to about 2020). The study in broad terms: Three men and two women, aged 18 to 49 years, made up the cohort. Blood TCR repertoires of roughly five healthy adults were deeply sequenced to estimate repertoire size and the extent of clonotype sharing between individuals. For each donor, CD4 naive and CD4 memory were each run on three plates, CD8 naive on two plates, and CD8 memory on one plate. Libraries were prepared and TCR repertoires were sequenced by different laboratories using diverse techniques, in order to increase sequencing depth and limit assay-specific biases. Per donor, leukapheresis produced somewhere between about 0.94 and 9 billion PBMCs.

The donors were healthy, HIV-negative adults with no recently reported acute infections or vaccinations. Only Caucasian adults living in Nashville, Tennessee, USA were represented among the donors. CD4+ T cells were enriched by magnetic negative selection; naive cells were then positively selected on CD45RA, and the negative fraction formed the memory subset. After blood collection by leukapheresis, PBMCs were isolated using Ficoll-Histopaque density gradient centrifugation and then cryopreserved in the vapor phase of liquid nitrogen. Purity and quantity of every magnetically sorted T cell population were checked by analytical flow cytometry. Genomic DNA was isolated from every sorted fraction and measured by UV absorbance on a Nanodrop 2000c. What the work shows at the level of the full study, not this receptor alone: Clonotypes shared by all four sorted-subset donors showed higher generation probabilities than non-shared clonotypes. Pairwise subsampling led to the expectation that sequencing depth would affect the degree of clonotype sharing among donors. About 5% of naive CD4, around 3.6% of naive CD8, approximately 2.2% of memory CD4, and approximately 0.4% of memory CD8 clonotypes were shared across a few donors. Naive subsets generally had larger estimated clonotype richness than memory subsets did. Rarefaction of sorted-subset datasets indicated incomplete sequencing despite the large sequencing depth. Sampling was restricted to blood, and TCR repertoires in tissue are likely to differ from TCR repertoires in blood. Because the study included only a small number of donors, the genetic and exposure-history diversity represented was limited.

CDR3 length: 14 amino acids, cysteine to phenylalanine. Just CDR3 DNA is preserved here, 42 bases in frame from base 1. The germline V gene gives CDR1 as SQVTM and CDR2 as ANQGSEA. The junction carries 15 bases between V and J, which are trimmed by 4 bases and 6 bases respectively. Using the deep immunoSEQ assay, multiplex PCR amplified TCR CDR3 regions from genomic DNA. Genomic DNA extracted from each cell subset was distributed evenly over all wells of several immunoSEQ 96-well plates, and each plate served as one replicate. For sorted subsets, each replicate PCR was loaded with roughly 200 ng genomic DNA, equivalent to some 27,000 T cell genomes. The purified libraries were quantified using a Qubit 3.0 fluorometer, sized with a Bioanalyzer 2100, and then quantified again using the KAPA Library Quantification kit. Every immunoSEQ 96-well plate was sequenced on a dedicated single-read 150-cycle Illumina NextSeq 550 flow cell. The published analysis was carried out like this. The immunoSEQ output contained only junctional sequences without quality scores, so filtering could not match that applied to full-length reads. To assign V/J genes and CDR3, sequences were annotated using PyIR, a Python wrapper for IgBLAST v1.9, with IMGT germline references. Reads were removed for weak V/J assignments (E-value above 1e-6), missing CDR3, stop codons, out-of-frame junctions, or ambiguous translated residues. A V3J clonotype was defined by an identical inferred V gene, J gene, and CDR3 amino acid sequence. Percentage overlap between repertoires was computed as shared unique clonotypes divided by the size of the smaller repertoire. Repertoire richness was assessed with RTK rarefaction, the Chao1 estimator, and Recon v2.1 estimates of unobserved clonotypes. For all TCRbeta clonotypes obtained by the gDNA method from a handful of donors, generation probabilities were computed with OLGA. Entries here come from immuneACCESS through TCRdb and include only in-frame sequences with V and J called. Some clones fail to appear in such tables; in the studies checked, an unresolved V gene covers under half of the shortfall, and the cause of the remainder is unknown. Clone size and the V and J calls come from that table; the DNA yielded D and trimming. The sample table shows 2,500,000 or so clones, and approximately 92% are seen once. The ten largest clones capture over 0.12% of the sample.

The sequence came from a man between 18 and 29 years old in good health. The sample comprised naive CD4+ T cells sorted from blood. The cell subset or site label, as the study defines it: CD45RA+ positively selected. This chain joins TRBV29-1 to TRBJ1-4; TRBD1 is a possible D gene, resting on 5 matching bases. The CDR3 region: CSVGGDGNYEKLFF. DNA sequence: TGCAGCGTTGGTGGGGACGGGAACTATGAAAAACTGTTTTTT.